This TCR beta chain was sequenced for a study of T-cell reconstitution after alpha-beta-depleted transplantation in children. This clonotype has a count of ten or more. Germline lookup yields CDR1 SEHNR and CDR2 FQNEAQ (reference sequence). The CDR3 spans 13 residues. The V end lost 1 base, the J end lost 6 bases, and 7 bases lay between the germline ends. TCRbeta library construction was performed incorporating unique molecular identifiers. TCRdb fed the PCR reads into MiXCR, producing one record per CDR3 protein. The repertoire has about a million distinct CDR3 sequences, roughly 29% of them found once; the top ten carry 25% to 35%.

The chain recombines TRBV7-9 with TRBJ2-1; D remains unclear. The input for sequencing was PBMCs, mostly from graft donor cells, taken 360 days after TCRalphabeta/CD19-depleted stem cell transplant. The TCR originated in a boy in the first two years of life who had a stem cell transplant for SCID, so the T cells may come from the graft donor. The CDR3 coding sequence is TGTGCCAGCAGCTTAGGGGCGAGCAATGAGCAGTTCTTC. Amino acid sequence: CASSLGASNEQFF. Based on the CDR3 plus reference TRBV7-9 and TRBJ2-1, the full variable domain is DTGVSQNPRHKITKRGQNVTFRCDPISEHNRLYWYRQTLGQGPEFLTYFQNEAQLEKSRLLSDRFSAERPKGSFSTLEIQRTEQGDSAMYLCASSLGASNEQFFGPGTRLTVL.